The present TCR beta chain was sequenced within a study of cytomegalovirus exposure and HLA in healthy donors. This PCR relied on a set of 60 Vbeta primers and 13 Jbeta primers. Method: immunoSEQ multiplex PCR; TCRdb's copy keeps in-frame clones and lacks some. Among approximately 100,000 clones listed, about 80% were seen once. Concerning this clone: Its specificity is unknown.

Study-wide results and caveats: Previous analysis showed most TCR beta V segments were productive about 87% or about 30% of the time.

The CDR3 length is 15 residues. Trimming at V came to 6 bases and at J to 4 bases, leaving 2 bases not matched to a gene. Germline V gene data show CDR1 as MNHEY and CDR2 as SVGAGI. The clonotype comes from a human donor in good health. Sample: PBMCs. The J gene is TRBJ2-2, the V gene TRBV6-5, with 13 bases that match TRBD2. The CDR3: CASRRTSGSTGELFF. CDR3 DNA sequence: TGTGCCAGCAGGCGGACTAGCGGGAGCACCGGGGAGCTGTTTTTT.